The rows below give T cell receptor beta chains drawn from one sample of a study of blood T cells in healthy people across ages. MiXCR, applied by TCRdb to the 5' RACE reads, yields one record per CDR3 protein. The sample holds 630,000 or so distinct CDR3 sequences, about 30% seen once. The source material was blood. Receptors were obtained from a woman aged 80 or over in good health. CDR3s include the opening cysteine and the closing phenylalanine or tryptophan. The order of the fields is CDR3 length, clone size, J gene, V gene, D gene, CDR3 protein, CDR3 DNA. D genes are given only for firm matches. Clone size, where shown, is once, few, many, or a class for clones that have expanded.

>14|NA|TRBJ1-1|TRBV20-1|NA
CSALPGEWATEAFF
TGCAGTGCTTTACCGGGAGAATGGGCCACTGAAGCTTTCTTT
>16|many|TRBJ2-5|TRBV7-2|NA
CASSPLSIHRQETQYF
TGTGCCAGCAGCCCCTTATCGATCCATCGCCAAGAGACCCAGTACTTC
>16|many|TRBJ2-5|TRBV5-1|TRBD2
CASSPLGLAGQETQYF
TGCGCCAGCAGCCCATTAGGACTAGCGGGACAAGAGACCCAGTACTTC
>10|many|TRBJ1-2|TRBV9|NA
CASSVPGYTF
TGTGCCAGCAGCGTACCAGGCTACACCTTC
>13|NA|TRBJ2-5|TRBV20-1|TRBD2
CSARDRLAGTQYF
TGCAGTGCTAGAGATCGGCTAGCGGGGACCCAGTACTTC
>14|many|TRBJ2-7|TRBV10-2|NA
CASSESTGTGEQYF
TGCGCCAGCAGTGAGTCTACAGGCACCGGCGAGCAGTACTTC
>16|NA|TRBJ2-7|TRBV20-1|TRBD1
CSARDHWKGAGYEQYF
TGCAGTGCTAGAGATCATTGGAAGGGGGCTGGCTACGAGCAGTACTTC
>14|few|TRBJ2-1|TRBV19|TRBD1
CASSRPGTGDEQFF
TGTGCCAGTAGTAGGCCGGGGACAGGGGATGAGCAGTTCTTC
>14|NA|TRBJ2-7|TRBV20-1|NA
CSAIPPGVRYEQYF
TGCAGTGCTATCCCCCCGGGGGTCAGGTACGAGCAGTACTTC
>16|many|TRBJ2-1|TRBV18|NA
CASSPPARSSYNEQFF
TGTGCCAGCTCACCACCCGCACGAAGCTCCTACAATGAGCAGTTCTTC
>15|many|TRBJ1-2|TRBV20-1|NA
CSASLTLARDDGYTF
TGCAGTGCTAGCCTCACTCTGGCCAGGGATGATGGCTACACCTTC
>17|many|TRBJ2-5|TRBV4-1|NA
CASSQDFRGDTRETQYF
TGCGCCAGCAGCCAAGATTTTCGGGGGGACACCCGGGAGACCCAGTACTTC
>18|many|TRBJ2-1|TRBV27|TRBD2
CASSHPGVAGGLYNEQFF
TGTGCCAGCAGTCACCCCGGGGTAGCGGGGGGCTTGTACAATGAGCAGTTCTTC
>13|many|TRBJ2-7|TRBV27|NA
CASSLVVSVQLYF
TGTGCCAGCAGTTTGGTGGTGTCGGTTCAGCTGTACTTC
>15|NA|TRBJ1-1|TRBV15|NA
CATSRVLGVNTEAFF
TGTGCCACCAGCAGAGTCTTAGGGGTAAACACTGAAGCTTTCTTT
>14|few|TRBJ1-1|TRBV20-1|TRBD1
CSARDRGLSTEAFF
TGCAGTGCTAGGGACAGGGGGCTCAGCACTGAAGCTTTCTTT
>14|few|TRBJ2-2|TRBV7-8|NA
CASSLLEGGGELFF
TGTGCCAGCAGCTTATTGGAGGGCGGCGGGGAGCTGTTTTTT
>17|NA|TRBJ2-1|TRBV4-3|TRBD2
CASSATGGLGIQNEQFF
TGCGCCAGCAGCGCCACAGGAGGACTAGGGATTCAGAATGAGCAGTTCTTC
>15|NA|TRBJ2-7|TRBV7-2|TRBD2
CASSTQAGPLDEQYF
TGTGCCAGCAGCACCCAAGCGGGGCCGCTGGACGAGCAGTACTTC
>18|NA|TRBJ1-5|TRBV3-1|TRBD1
CASSQVPPNRGFNQPQHF
TGTGCCAGCAGCCAGGTTCCCCCAAACAGGGGATTCAATCAGCCCCAGCATTTT
>18|many|TRBJ2-7|TRBV5-1|NA
CASSLVGSAGPNSYEQYF
TGCGCCAGCAGCTTGGTGGGATCTGCGGGGCCTAACTCCTACGAGCAGTACTTC
>15|NA|TRBJ1-3|TRBV10-3|NA
CAIRQQGVTLDTIYF
TGTGCCATCAGGCAGCAGGGCGTGACTCTGGACACCATATATTTT
>16|NA|TRBJ2-5|TRBV4-1|NA
CASSQDPGGAGETQYF
TGCGCCAGCAGCCAAGACCCTGGGGGGGCCGGAGAGACCCAGTACTTC
>14|many|TRBJ2-5|TRBV30|NA
CAWSVSRGQETQYF
TGTGCCTGGAGTGTAAGTCGAGGCCAAGAGACCCAGTACTTC